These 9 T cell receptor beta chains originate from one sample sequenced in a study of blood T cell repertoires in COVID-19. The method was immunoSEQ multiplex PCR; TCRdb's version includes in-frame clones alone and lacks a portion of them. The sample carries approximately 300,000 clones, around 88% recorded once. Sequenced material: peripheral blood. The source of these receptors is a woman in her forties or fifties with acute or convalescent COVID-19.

CDR3 sequence reads: CASSPLRDSPLHF. DNA for the CDR3: TGTGCCAGCAGTCCACTCAGGGATTCACCCCTCCACTTT. The chain has TRBV12-3 or TRBV12-4 and TRBJ1-6, with a tentative D call TRBD1 (5 bases). The CDR3 contains 13 residues. V lost 5 bases to trimming and J lost 8 bases, with 10 bases between them.

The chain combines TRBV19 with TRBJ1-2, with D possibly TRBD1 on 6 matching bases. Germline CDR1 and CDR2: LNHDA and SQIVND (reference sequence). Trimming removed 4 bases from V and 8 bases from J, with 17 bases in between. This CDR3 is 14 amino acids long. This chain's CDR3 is CASSTGPHRDGYTF. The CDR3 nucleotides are TGTGCCAGTAGTACCGGCCCGCACAGGGACGGCTACACCTTC.

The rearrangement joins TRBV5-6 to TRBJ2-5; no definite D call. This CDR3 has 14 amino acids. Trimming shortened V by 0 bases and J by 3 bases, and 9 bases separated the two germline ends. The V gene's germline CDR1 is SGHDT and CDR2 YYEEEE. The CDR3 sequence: CASSLVPVKETQYF. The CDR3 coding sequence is TGTGCCAGCAGCTTGGTTCCGGTAAAAGAGACCCAGTACTTC.

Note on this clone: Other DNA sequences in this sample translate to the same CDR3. CDR3 in DNA: TGTGCCAGCAGCTTAGGGGGCAACTATGGCTACACCTTC. As protein: CASSLGGNYGYTF. The V call is TRBV5-6, the J call TRBJ1-2, with 7 bases aligning to TRBD1. The length of the CDR3 is 13 residues. CDR1 and CDR2 from the germline V gene are SGHDT and YYEEEE. After removal of 2 bases from V and 2 bases from J, the junction contained 0 bases not matched to a gene.

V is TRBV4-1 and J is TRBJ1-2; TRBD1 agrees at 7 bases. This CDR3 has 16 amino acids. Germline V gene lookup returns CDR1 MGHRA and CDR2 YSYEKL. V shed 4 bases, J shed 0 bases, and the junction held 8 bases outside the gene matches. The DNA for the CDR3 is TGCGCCAGCAGCCCACTCTCGACAGGGACTAACTATGGCTACACCTTC. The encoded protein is CASSPLSTGTNYGYTF.

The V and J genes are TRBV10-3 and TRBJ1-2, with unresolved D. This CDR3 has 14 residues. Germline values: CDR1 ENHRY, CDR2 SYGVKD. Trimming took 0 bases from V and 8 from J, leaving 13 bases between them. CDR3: CAISESSSAEGYTF. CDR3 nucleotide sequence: TGTGCCATCAGTGAGTCGAGTTCCGCGGAGGGCTACACCTTC.

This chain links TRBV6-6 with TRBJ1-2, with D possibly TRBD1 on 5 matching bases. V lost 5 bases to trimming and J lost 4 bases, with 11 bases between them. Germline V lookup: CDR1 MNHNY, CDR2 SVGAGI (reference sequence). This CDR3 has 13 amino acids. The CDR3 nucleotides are TGTGCCAGCAGTCACACAGGCTTCTATGGCTACACCTTC. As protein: CASSHTGFYGYTF.

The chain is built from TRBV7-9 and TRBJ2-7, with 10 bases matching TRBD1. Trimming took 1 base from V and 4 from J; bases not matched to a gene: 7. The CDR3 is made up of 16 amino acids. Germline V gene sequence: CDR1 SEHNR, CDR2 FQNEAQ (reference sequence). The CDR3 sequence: CASSLGTGGPTYEQYF. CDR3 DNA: TGTGCCAGCAGCTTAGGGACAGGGGGACCCACGTACGAGCAGTACTTC.

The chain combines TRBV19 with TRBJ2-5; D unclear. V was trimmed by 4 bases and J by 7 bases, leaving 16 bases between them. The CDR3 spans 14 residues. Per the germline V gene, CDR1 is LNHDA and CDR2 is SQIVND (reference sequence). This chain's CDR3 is CASSKAATSATQYF. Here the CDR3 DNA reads TGTGCCAGTAGTAAGGCGGCTACCTCAGCGACCCAGTACTTC.